This record concerns one TCR beta chain sequence. The data originate from a study of technical replicates of blood from a handful of donors. There are 16 residues in the CDR3. CDR1 is MDHEN and CDR2 is SYDVKM in the germline V gene. With V trimmed by 6 bases and J by 2 bases, 5 bases remained unmatched. The repertoire was sequenced with immunoSEQ multiplex PCR; TCRdb's copy has only in-frame clones and lacks some. Among 70,000 to 85,000 clones, less than 98% were seen once, and the ten largest hold more than 0.15%. This clonotype originated in a human donor in good health. The V gene is TRBV28, the J gene TRBJ2-2; 11 nucleotides line up with TRBD2. The specimen was T cells isolated from PBMCs. The CDR3 DNA reads as TGTGCCAGCAGCAAGACTAGCGGGGTTAACACCGGGGAGCTGTTTTTT. The encoded protein is CASSKTSGVNTGELFF.